These T cell receptor beta chains were read from a single sample in a study of T cell clonotyping in hematopoietic cell transplantation. Profiled with immunoSEQ multiplex PCR; TCRdb holds only in-frame clones, not every one. The sample carries tens of thousands of clones, roughly 88% recorded once. Sequenced material: peripheral blood mononuclear cells, taken before stem cell transplant. All receptors come from a woman aged 60-75 years with acute myeloid leukemia. Some clones in this sample may be carry-over from other donors' samples. Each CDR3 is given with its conserved first and last residue. A D gene is named only where the DNA matches it firmly. Clone size is not always given. Where it is, it says once, few, many or a class for expanded clones.

len,j_gene,v_gene,d_gene,abundance,CDR3nt,CDR3aa
15,TRBJ1-2,TRBV6-5,.,once,TGTGCCAGCAGTGCAATTTTGACCGGCGAGGATGGCTACACCTTC,CASSAILTGEDGYTF
14,TRBJ1-1,TRBV6-5,.,.,TGTGCCAGCAGTTACGGGGGGGGGAACACTGAAGCTTTCTTT,CASSYGGGNTEAFF
13,TRBJ2-7,TRBV2,.,few,TGTGCCAGCAGTATTAGCGATACCTACGAGCAGTACTTC,CASSISDTYEQYF
14,TRBJ2-5,TRBV7-9,.,.,TGTGCCAGCAGCTTCCGAGGGCGACAAGAGACCCAGTACTTC,CASSFRGRQETQYF
16,TRBJ2-3,TRBV15,TRBD2,.,TGTGCCACCAGCGGAATGACTAGCGGGAGAACAGATACGCAGTATTTT,CATSGMTSGRTDTQYF
13,TRBJ2-7,TRBV7-9,.,.,TGTGCCAGCAGCCCCGGGCGAGAGCTCGAGCAGTACTTC,CASSPGRELEQYF
13,TRBJ1-3,TRBV6-5,.,.,TGTGCCAGCAGTAGAAACTCTGGAAACACCATATATTTT,CASSRNSGNTIYF
13,TRBJ2-1,TRBV19,.,.,TGTGCCAGTAGTATAGGACAGTACAATGAGCAGTTCTTC,CASSIGQYNEQFF
14,TRBJ1-1,TRBV5-1,.,.,TGCGCCAGCAGCTTGGGGACAGCGAACACTGAAGCTTTCTTT,CASSLGTANTEAFF
15,TRBJ2-7,TRBV10-3,.,.,TGTGCCATCAGTGAGTCCCCAGGGGAGGTCTACGAGCAGTACTTC,CAISESPGEVYEQYF
15,TRBJ2-7,TRBV11-3,.,.,TGTGCCAGCAGCCCGCCCGGGGCGGATGCCTACGAGCAGTACTTC,CASSPPGADAYEQYF
12,TRBJ2-2,TRBV6-1,.,.,TGTGCCAGCAGAGGGATTACCGGGGAGCTGTTTTTT,CASRGITGELFF
13,TRBJ1-2,TRBV11-2,.,.,TGTGCCAGCAGCTTACCGCGGGGCTATGGCTACACCTTC,CASSLPRGYGYTF
15,TRBJ2-7,TRBV5-4,.,.,TGTGCCAGCAGCTCCCCTTTTAGACAGCCCACCGAGCAGTACTTC,CASSSPFRQPTEQYF
12,TRBJ1-2,TRBV18,.,.,TGTGCCAGCTCCCCCGGGACGGAGGGCTACACCTTC,CASSPGTEGYTF
15,TRBJ2-7,TRBV7-2,TRBD1,.,TGTGCCAGCAGCTTAGGGACAGGGAAGGTGTACGAGCAGTACTTC,CASSLGTGKVYEQYF
15,TRBJ2-7,TRBV6-1,.,.,TGTGCCAGCAGTGAATCGGGCGGAGGCTCCTACGAGCAGTACTTC,CASSESGGGSYEQYF
14,TRBJ1-3,TRBV19,TRBD1,.,TGTGCCGCTCATGGCAGGGGGCCTGGAAACACCATATATTTT,CAAHGRGPGNTIYF
15,TRBJ2-1,TRBV29-1,TRBD2,few,TGCAGCGTTGAAGGGACTAGCGGGAGGGCCAATGAGCAGTTCTTC,CSVEGTSGRANEQFF
16,TRBJ2-7,TRBV7-2,.,.,TGTGCCAGCAGCTCGTCCCTTTTTAGCGGAGCCTACGAGCAGTACTTC,CASSSSLFSGAYEQYF
12,TRBJ2-5,TRBV19,.,.,TGTGCCAGTAGCTGGGACGAGGGGACCCAGTACTTC,CASSWDEGTQYF
11,TRBJ2-5,TRBV13,.,.,TGTGCCAGCAGCTTCCAAGAGACCCAGTACTTC,CASSFQETQYF
13,TRBJ2-3,TRBV28,.,.,TGTGCCAGCACCCTGGTAGGCACAGATACGCAGTATTTT,CASTLVGTDTQYF
14,TRBJ2-7,TRBV7-9,.,.,TGTGCCAGCAGCTTAGTGGAGGGGGGCTACGAGCAGTACTTC,CASSLVEGGYEQYF
15,TRBJ2-7,TRBV5-4,TRBD1,.,TGTGCCAGCAGCTTGGCTGGACAGGGCCCCTACGAGCAGTACTTC,CASSLAGQGPYEQYF
14,TRBJ2-7,TRBV7-9,.,.,TGTGCCAGCAGTGGGGGGGCTCTGTTCTACGAGCAGTACTTC,CASSGGALFYEQYF
17,TRBJ2-2,TRBV7-6,.,.,TGTGCCAGCAGCTTAGTCTCTTCCGGAGGGAGGACCGGGGAGCTGTTTTTT,CASSLVSSGGRTGELFF
16,TRBJ1-5,TRBV6-6,TRBD1,.,TGTGCCAGCAGTCCAACAGGGGGCCCTAGCAATCAGCCCCAGCATTTT,CASSPTGGPSNQPQHF
17,TRBJ1-6,TRBV5-1,.,.,TGCGCCAGCAGCATCCAACCCCCGGACAGAGCGGGTTCACCCCTCCACTTT,CASSIQPPDRAGSPLHF
15,TRBJ2-2,TRBV6-4,TRBD1,.,TGTGCCAGCAGCACCGGGACAGGGCAAGCCGGGGAGCTGTTTTTT,CASSTGTGQAGELFF
16,TRBJ2-6,TRBV6-6,.,.,TGTGCCAGCAGACCCGGACGGACCTCTGGGGCCAACGTCCTGACTTTC,CASRPGRTSGANVLTF
14,TRBJ1-2,TRBV9,TRBD1,.,TGTGCCAGCAGCGTCACAGGGGACAGCTATGGCTACACCTTC,CASSVTGDSYGYTF
12,TRBJ1-5,TRBV5-1,.,.,TGCGCCAGCAGCACCAAGTGGCGGCCCCAGCATTTT,CASSTKWRPQHF
13,TRBJ1-1,TRBV6-6,.,.,TGTGCCAGCAGGAGGGGACGGAACACTGAAGCTTTCTTT,CASRRGRNTEAFF
13,TRBJ2-1,TRBV7-6,.,.,TGTGCCAGCAGCTTGTCCTCTTACAATGAGCAGTTCTTC,CASSLSSYNEQFF
16,TRBJ1-3,TRBV5-4,.,.,TGTGCCAGCAGCTTCCGGGACACCCGCTCTGGAAACACCATATATTTT,CASSFRDTRSGNTIYF
14,TRBJ2-7,TRBV6-1,TRBD1,.,TGTGCCAGCAGTCTGACAGGGGCTAGCTACGAGCAGTACTTC,CASSLTGASYEQYF
15,TRBJ2-5,TRBV19,.,.,TGTGCCAGTAGTATCGGGGACTCGGCCAGAGAGACCCAGTACTTC,CASSIGDSARETQYF
12,TRBJ2-7,TRBV7-2,.,.,TGTGCCAGCAGCCTATTCTCCTACGAGCAGTACTTC,CASSLFSYEQYF
14,TRBJ2-7,TRBV7-9,TRBD1,.,TGTGCCAGCAGCTTCGGGACAGGGCACTACGAGCAGTACTTC,CASSFGTGHYEQYF
15,TRBJ1-5,TRBV6-7,.,.,TGTGCCAGCAGGGGGGGAGGGGTGGATAGTCAGCCCCAGCATTTT,CASRGGGVDSQPQHF
12,TRBJ1-1,TRBV27,.,.,TGTGCCAGCAGTTCCGGCGGGGTGGATGCTTTCTTT,CASSSGGVDAFF
15,TRBJ2-5,TRBV11-2,.,.,TGTGCCAGCAGCTCCGGGTTTCGTGGGGGAGAGACCCAGTACTTC,CASSSGFRGGETQYF
15,TRBJ2-5,TRBV19,TRBD1,.,TGTGCCAGTAGTGCTCAGAGGGGGCGCGGAGAGACCCAGTACTTC,CASSAQRGRGETQYF
14,TRBJ2-3,TRBV6-1,.,.,TGTGCCAGCAGGGACGGCTTTAGCACAGATACGCAGTATTTT,CASRDGFSTDTQYF
16,TRBJ2-1,TRBV7-3,TRBD2,few,TGTGCCAGCAGCAACCGGACTAGCGGGAGTAGGGTTGAGCAGTTCTTC,CASSNRTSGSRVEQFF
17,TRBJ2-1,TRBV4-3,.,.,TGCGCCAGCAGCCAAGAATACTCAGGTTGGACGCACAATGAGCAGTTCTTC,CASSQEYSGWTHNEQFF
11,TRBJ2-7,TRBV7-2,.,.,TGTGCCAGCAGCGCTGCCTCCGAGCAGTACTTC,CASSAASEQYF